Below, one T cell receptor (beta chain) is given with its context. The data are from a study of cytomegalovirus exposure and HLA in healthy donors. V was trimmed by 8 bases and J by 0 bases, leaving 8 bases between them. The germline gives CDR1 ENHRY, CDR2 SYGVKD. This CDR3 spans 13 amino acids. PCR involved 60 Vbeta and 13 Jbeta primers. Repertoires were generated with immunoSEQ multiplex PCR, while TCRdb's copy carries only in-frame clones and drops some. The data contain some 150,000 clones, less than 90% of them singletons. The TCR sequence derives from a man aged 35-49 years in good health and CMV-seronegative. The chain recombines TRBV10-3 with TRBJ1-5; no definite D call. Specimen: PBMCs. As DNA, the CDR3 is TGTGCCATCCAGGATAATAGCAATCAGCCCCAGCATTTT. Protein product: CAIQDNSNQPQHF.